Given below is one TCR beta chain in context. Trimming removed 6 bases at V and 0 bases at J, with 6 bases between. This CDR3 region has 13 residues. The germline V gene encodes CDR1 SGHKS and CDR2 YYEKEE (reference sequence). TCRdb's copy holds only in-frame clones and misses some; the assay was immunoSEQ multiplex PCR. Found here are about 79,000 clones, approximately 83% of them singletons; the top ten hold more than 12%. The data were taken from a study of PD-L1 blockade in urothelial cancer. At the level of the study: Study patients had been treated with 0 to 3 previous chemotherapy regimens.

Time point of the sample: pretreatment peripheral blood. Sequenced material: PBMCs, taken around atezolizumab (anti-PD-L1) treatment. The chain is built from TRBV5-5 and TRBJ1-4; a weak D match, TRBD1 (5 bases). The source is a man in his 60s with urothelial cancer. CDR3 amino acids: CASKTATNEKLFF. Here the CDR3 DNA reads TGTGCCAGCAAGACAGCAACTAATGAAAAACTGTTTTTT.